This T cell receptor (beta chain) derives from a study of cytomegalovirus exposure and HLA in healthy donors. Study-wide results and caveats: With later analysis, a missense DCLRE1C variant became linked to TCR beta V- and J-gene trimming. Rarity characterized most TCR sequences, yet some public TCRs appeared in many donors. Further analysis was carried out later, and it showed several of the most significant clusters appearing linked to common viral pathogens. Available immune exposure information was restricted to CMV serostatus only.

Only a few counts were recorded for this clone. Its antigen remains unidentified. The primer mix had 60 Vbeta and 13 Jbeta primers. Method: immunoSEQ multiplex PCR; TCRdb's copy keeps in-frame clones and lacks some. Here the sample spans 130,000 to 150,000 clones, roughly three quarters being singletons. The specimen was PBMCs. The clonotype comes from a young man in good health and CMV-seronegative.

The CDR3 reads CASSELQGSTNEKLFF. The DNA of the CDR3 is TGCGCCAGCAGTGAGTTACAGGGGTCGACTAATGAAAAACTGTTTTTT. The chain employs TRBV10-2 and TRBJ1-4; 7 bases agree with TRBD1. Germline V gene lookup returns CDR1 WSHSY and CDR2 SAAADI. The trim removed 1 base at V and 2 bases at J, leaving 4 bases unmatched. The CDR3 spans 16 residues.